The sequence of this T cell receptor beta chain was determined in a study of blood T cell repertoires in COVID-19. At the level of the study: In each case, the material was cDNA or gDNA derived from T cells, B-cell-depleted T cells, or PBMCs.

Only in-frame clones appear in the TCRdb table, and some are missing; sequencing was by immunoSEQ multiplex PCR. The sample consists of about 350,000 clones, about nine tenths of them appearing once. Per germline, CDR1 KGHDR and CDR2 SFDVKD. J was trimmed by 4 bases and V by 4 bases; bases with no gene match: 11. The CDR3 sequence is 17 residues long. This rearrangement joins TRBV24-1 to TRBJ1-1; 10 bases fit TRBD1. Sample: PBMCs or T cells enriched from blood (not recorded which). The clonotype originates from a woman aged 25 to 39 who had been exposed to COVID-19. The CDR3 sequence is CATSESGTGDSSTEAFF. The CDR3 DNA is TGTGCCACCAGTGAATCCGGGACAGGGGATTCGAGCACTGAAGCTTTCTTT.